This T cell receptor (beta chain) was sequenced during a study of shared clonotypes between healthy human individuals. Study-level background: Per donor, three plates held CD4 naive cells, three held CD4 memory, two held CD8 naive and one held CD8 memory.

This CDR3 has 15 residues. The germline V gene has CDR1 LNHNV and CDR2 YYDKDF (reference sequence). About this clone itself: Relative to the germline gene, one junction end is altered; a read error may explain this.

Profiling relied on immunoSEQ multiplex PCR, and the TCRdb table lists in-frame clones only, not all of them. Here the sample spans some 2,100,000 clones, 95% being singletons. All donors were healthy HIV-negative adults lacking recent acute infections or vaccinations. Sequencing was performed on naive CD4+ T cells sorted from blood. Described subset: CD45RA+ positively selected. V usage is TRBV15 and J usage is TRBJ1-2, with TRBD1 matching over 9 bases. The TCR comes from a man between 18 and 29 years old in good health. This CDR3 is CATSGDRGINYGYTF. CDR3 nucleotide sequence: TGTGCCACCAGCGGAGACAGGGGGATTAACTATGGCTACACCTTC.